This T cell receptor beta chain emerged from a study of blood T cell repertoires in COVID-19. Overall study context: The analysed material was cDNA or gDNA that came from T cells, B-cell-depleted T cells, or PBMCs.

Generated by immunoSEQ multiplex PCR, the TCRdb table keeps only in-frame clones and is missing some. The table shows about 190,000 clones, with roughly 83% occurring only once. Trimming took 3 bases from V and 2 from J, leaving 15 bases between them. Germline V gene data show CDR1 as KGHDR and CDR2 as SFDVKD. CDR3 length equals 16 residues. The chain is built from TRBV24-1 and TRBJ2-5, with a possible D match to TRBD1 (5 bases). The source material was PBMCs or T cells enriched from blood (not recorded which). The TCR sequence derives from a man aged 40-55 years with acute COVID-19. The CDR3 DNA reads as TGTGCCACCAGTGATCCCCGGCTGGGGCATCAAGAGACCCAGTACTTC. Its translation is CATSDPRLGHQETQYF.